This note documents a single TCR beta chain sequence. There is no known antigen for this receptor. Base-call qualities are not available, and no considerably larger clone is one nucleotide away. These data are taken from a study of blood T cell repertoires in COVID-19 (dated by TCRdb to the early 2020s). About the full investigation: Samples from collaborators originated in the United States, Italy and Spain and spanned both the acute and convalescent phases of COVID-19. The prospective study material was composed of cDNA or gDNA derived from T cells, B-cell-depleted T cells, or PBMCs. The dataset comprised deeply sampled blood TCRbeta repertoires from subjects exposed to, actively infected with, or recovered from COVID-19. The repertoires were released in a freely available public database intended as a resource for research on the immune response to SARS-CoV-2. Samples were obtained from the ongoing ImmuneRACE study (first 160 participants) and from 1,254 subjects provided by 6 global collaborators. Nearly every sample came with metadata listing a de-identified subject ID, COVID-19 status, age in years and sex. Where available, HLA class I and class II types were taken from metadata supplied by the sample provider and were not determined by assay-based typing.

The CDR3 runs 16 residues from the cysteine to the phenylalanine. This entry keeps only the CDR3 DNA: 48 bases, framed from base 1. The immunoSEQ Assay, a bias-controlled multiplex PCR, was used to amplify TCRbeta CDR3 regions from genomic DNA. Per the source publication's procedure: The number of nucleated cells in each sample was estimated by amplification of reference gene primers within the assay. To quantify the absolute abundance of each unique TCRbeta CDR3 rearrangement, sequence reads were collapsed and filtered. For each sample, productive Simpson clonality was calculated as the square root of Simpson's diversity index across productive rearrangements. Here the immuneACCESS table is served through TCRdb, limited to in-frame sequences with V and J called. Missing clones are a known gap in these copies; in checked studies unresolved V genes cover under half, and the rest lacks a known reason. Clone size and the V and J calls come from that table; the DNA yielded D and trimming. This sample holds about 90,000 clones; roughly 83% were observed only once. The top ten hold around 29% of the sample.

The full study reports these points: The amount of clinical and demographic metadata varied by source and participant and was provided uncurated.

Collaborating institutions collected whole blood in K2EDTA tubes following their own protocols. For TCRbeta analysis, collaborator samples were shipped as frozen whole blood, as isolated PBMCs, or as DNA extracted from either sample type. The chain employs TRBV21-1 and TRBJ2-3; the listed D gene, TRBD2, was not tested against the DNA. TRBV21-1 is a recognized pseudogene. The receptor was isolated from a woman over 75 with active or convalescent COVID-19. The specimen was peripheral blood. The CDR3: CASTRAGVRWTDTQYF. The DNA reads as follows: TGTGCCAGCACTCGAGCGGGGGTACGTTGGACAGATACGCAGTATTTT.